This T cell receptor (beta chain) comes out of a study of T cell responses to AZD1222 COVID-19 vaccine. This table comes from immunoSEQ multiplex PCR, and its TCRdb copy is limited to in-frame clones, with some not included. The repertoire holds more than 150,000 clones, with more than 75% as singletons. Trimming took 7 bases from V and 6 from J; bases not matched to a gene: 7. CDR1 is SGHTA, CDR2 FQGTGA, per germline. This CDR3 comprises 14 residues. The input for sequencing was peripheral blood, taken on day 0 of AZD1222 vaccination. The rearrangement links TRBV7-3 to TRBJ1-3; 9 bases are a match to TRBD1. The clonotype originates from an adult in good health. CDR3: CASKMGQGANTIYF. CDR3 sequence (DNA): TGTGCCAGCAAAATGGGACAGGGCGCAAACACCATATATTTT.